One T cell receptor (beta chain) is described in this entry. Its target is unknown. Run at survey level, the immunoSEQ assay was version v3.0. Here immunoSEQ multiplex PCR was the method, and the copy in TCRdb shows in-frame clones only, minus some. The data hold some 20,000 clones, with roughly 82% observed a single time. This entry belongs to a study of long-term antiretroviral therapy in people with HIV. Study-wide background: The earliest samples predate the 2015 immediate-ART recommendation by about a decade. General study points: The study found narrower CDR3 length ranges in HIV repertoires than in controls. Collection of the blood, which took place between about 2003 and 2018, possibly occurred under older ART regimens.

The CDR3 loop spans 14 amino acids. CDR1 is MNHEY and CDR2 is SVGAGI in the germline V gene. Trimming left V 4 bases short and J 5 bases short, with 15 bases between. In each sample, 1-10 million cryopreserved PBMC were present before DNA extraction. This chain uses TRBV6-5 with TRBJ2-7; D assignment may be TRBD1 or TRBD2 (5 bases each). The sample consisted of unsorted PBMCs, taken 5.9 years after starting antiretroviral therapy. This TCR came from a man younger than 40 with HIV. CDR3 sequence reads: CASSFRGTRNEQYF. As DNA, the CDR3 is TGTGCCAGCAGTTTTCGAGGGACGCGGAACGAGCAGTACTTC.